This is a list of T cell receptor beta chains from one sample in a study of T cells in narcolepsy. Clones were read by immunoSEQ multiplex PCR, and TCRdb kept only the in-frame ones, dropping some. The repertoire has around 31,000 clones, 75% to 90% of them found once; the top ten carry around 3%. The sequenced sample consisted of CD45RA- memory CD4+ T cells from PBMCs. The receptors were sampled from a human donor with narcolepsy. Each CDR3 is given with its conserved first and last residue. A D gene is named only where the DNA matches it firmly.

V: TRBV19; D: TRBD1; J: TRBJ2-7; CDR3: CASSISAGTGSYEQYF
V: TRBV5-6; D: -; J: TRBJ1-1; CDR3: CASSFSTEAFF
V: TRBV30; D: -; J: TRBJ1-1; CDR3: CAWSVNTGTEAFF
V: TRBV6-6; D: TRBD1; J: TRBJ2-7; CDR3: CASSGQEPPYEQYF
V: TRBV18; D: -; J: TRBJ1-1; CDR3: CASSPGAGDTEAFF
V: TRBV4-2; D: -; J: TRBJ1-2; CDR3: CASSPGQYGYTF
V: TRBV18; D: TRBD2; J: TRBJ2-7; CDR3: CASSPTSGGGYEQYF
V: TRBV11-1; D: -; J: TRBJ2-7; CDR3: CASSGGQGTVAYEQYF
V: TRBV5-1; D: -; J: TRBJ2-4; CDR3: CASSSIPGQENIQYF
V: TRBV25-1; D: TRBD1; J: TRBJ1-1; CDR3: CASSDGQGWTEAFF
V: TRBV28; D: -; J: TRBJ1-5; CDR3: CASSPSKQPQHF
V: TRBV2; D: TRBD2; J: TRBJ2-1; CDR3: CASSVVIGGANEQFF
V: TRBV25-1; D: -; J: TRBJ1-6; CDR3: CASSERGPYNSPLHF
V: TRBV18; D: TRBD2; J: TRBJ2-7; CDR3: CASVGGPEREQYF
V: TRBV5-1; D: TRBD2; J: TRBJ2-5; CDR3: CASSLAGGPVETQYF
V: TRBV2; D: -; J: TRBJ1-5; CDR3: CASSLTGMGQPQHF
V: TRBV9; D: -; J: TRBJ1-3; CDR3: CASSAEGMAGNTIYF
V: TRBV15; D: -; J: TRBJ1-2; CDR3: CATSSLGRGEFGGYTF
V: TRBV12-5; D: -; J: TRBJ1-1; CDR3: CASGPPGHLNTEAFF
V: TRBV7-2; D: TRBD1; J: TRBJ2-4; CDR3: CASSSTGGRNIQYF
V: TRBV27; D: TRBD2; J: TRBJ2-2; CDR3: CASSLETSGGALAGELFF
V: TRBV2; D: -; J: TRBJ1-1; CDR3: CASSQRITAFF
V: TRBV9; D: -; J: TRBJ1-2; CDR3: CASSVDPGLYYGYTF
V: TRBV5-4; D: TRBD1; J: TRBJ2-1; CDR3: CASSAGTGEYNEQFF
V: TRBV6-1; D: -; J: TRBJ1-5; CDR3: CASSERAQPQHF
V: TRBV19; D: TRBD1; J: TRBJ1-2; CDR3: CASSTPGQNYGYTF
V: TRBV11-2; D: TRBD2; J: TRBJ2-4; CDR3: CASSGGDIQYF
V: TRBV7-3; D: -; J: TRBJ1-1; CDR3: CATAVSRQTEAFF
V: TRBV7-2; D: -; J: TRBJ1-1; CDR3: CASSVQGPGTEAFF
V: TRBV11-2; D: -; J: TRBJ2-1; CDR3: CASSLGGSSISYNEQFF
V: TRBV7-2; D: -; J: TRBJ1-4; CDR3: CASSLQGGTNEKLFF
V: TRBV29-1; D: -; J: TRBJ1-1; CDR3: CSVQGQRNTEAFF
V: TRBV30; D: TRBD1; J: TRBJ1-4; CDR3: CAWSETGRGEKLFF
V: TRBV11-2; D: -; J: TRBJ1-6; CDR3: CASSSGGRNSYNSPLHF
V: TRBV4-1; D: -; J: TRBJ1-5; CDR3: CASSQDGTSYQPQHF
V: TRBV7-6; D: -; J: TRBJ2-5; CDR3: CGSSPDQETQYF
V: TRBV18; D: -; J: TRBJ1-1; CDR3: CASSEMNTEAFF
V: TRBV11-2; D: -; J: TRBJ2-2; CDR3: CASSLERVRTGELFF